The 6 T cell receptor beta chains below come from one sample, sequenced in a study of blood T cell repertoires in COVID-19. Assay: immunoSEQ multiplex PCR; the TCRdb copy retains only in-frame clones and omits some. Altogether about 200,000 clones are present, less than 85% being singletons, with the ten largest covering approximately 19%. The sample taken for sequencing was PBMCs or T cells enriched from blood (not recorded which). These receptors all come from a man between 35 and 55 years old who had recovered from COVID-19.

The chain employs TRBV7-9 and TRBJ2-7; 8 bases map to TRBD2. The CDR3 is made up of 13 amino acids. J was trimmed by 3 bases and V by 6 bases; bases with no gene match: 4. In germline, CDR1 is SEHNR, CDR2 FQNEAQ (reference sequence). CDR3 nucleotides: TGTGCCAGCAGAGCGGGGGCTGGCTACGAGCAGTACTTC. Translated: CASRAGAGYEQYF.

This clone was found a few times. For the CDR3, the DNA is TGTGCCAGCAGCTTCGGACTTCTCAATGAGCAGTTCTTC. Its translation is CASSFGLLNEQFF. The rearrangement uses TRBV5-6 and TRBJ2-1, with a possible D match to TRBD2 (5 bases). Per germline, CDR1 SGHDT and CDR2 YYEEEE. The CDR3 has 13 residues. The V end was cut by 2 bases, the J end by 6 bases, with 9 bases between.

This clone was detected only once. The chain uses TRBV4-3 and TRBJ1-1, with a weak D call TRBD1 (5 bases). V was trimmed by 0 bases and J by 5 bases, leaving 13 bases between them. The germline V gene encodes CDR1 LGHNA and CDR2 YSLEER. The CDR3 contains 15 residues. CDR3 nucleotides: TGCGCCAGCAGCCAAGAATCGTTCGGGGGAACTGAAGCTTTCTTT. This sequence encodes CASSQESFGGTEAFF.

In this sample, this clone turned up a few times. J is TRBJ1-2 and V is TRBV5-1; TRBD1 matches 11 bases. Trimming removed 0 bases from V and 8 bases from J; junction bases left unmatched: 6. Germline V gene data show CDR1 as SGHRS and CDR2 as YFSETQ. The CDR3 consists of 15 residues. In DNA, the CDR3 is TGCGCCAGCAGCTTGGCCGGGACAGGGGGTGAAGGCTACACCTTC. This encodes CASSLAGTGGEGYTF.

The rearrangement joins TRBV4-3 to TRBJ2-7; tentative D call: TRBD1 (6 bases). Germline CDR1 and CDR2: LGHNA and YSLEER. V gave up 4 bases and J gave up 1 base, with 14 bases separating them. The CDR3 totals 15 residues. In DNA form, the CDR3 reads TGCGCCAGCAGCCTCGCGAGGCAGGGGTCCTACGAGCAGTACTTC. Amino acid sequence: CASSLARQGSYEQYF.

CDR3 amino acids: CASSYSGTRGYTF. CDR3 DNA: TGTGCCAGCAGTTACTCGGGGACTCGGGGCTACACCTTC. The V call is TRBV6-5, the J call TRBJ1-2; D might be TRBD1 (5 bases). V gave up 0 bases and J gave up 8 bases, with 10 bases separating them. CDR3 length: 13 residues. Per germline, CDR1 MNHEY and CDR2 SVGAGI.